This T cell receptor (beta chain) was captured in a study of shared clonotypes between healthy human individuals. Study details: The plates for each donor numbered three CD4 naive, three CD4 memory, two CD8 naive and one CD8 memory.

Whole-study findings and limits: In having few donors, the study represented limited genetic and exposure-history diversity. The four-donor shared clonotypes exceeded non-shared clonotypes in generation probability, with non-shared ones scoring lower.

To note about this clone: Its antigen is undetermined.

Assay: immunoSEQ multiplex PCR; the TCRdb copy retains only in-frame clones and omits some. The top ten clones hold over 1.5% of a sample with over 700,000 clones, 72% of them seen once. Material: memory CD4+ T cells sorted from blood. As to subset: CD45RA-negative fraction. This clonotype was obtained from a woman in her thirties in good health.

DNA of the CDR3: TGTGCCAGCTTCCTCAGGGACAGGGGAACTGAAGCTTTCTTT. It is translated as CASFLRDRGTEAFF. V and J are TRBV6-5 and TRBJ1-1; 10 positions match TRBD1. The CDR3 length is 14 residues. The ends lost 8 bases at V and 5 bases at J; junction bases unmatched: 8. Per germline, CDR1 MNHEY and CDR2 SVGAGI.